This T cell receptor beta chain was identified in a study of cytomegalovirus exposure and HLA in healthy donors (dated by TCRdb to the late 2010s). In terms of the full investigation: In an earlier analysis of several hundred of the donors, 276 Gb of sequence data and roughly 100 million unique TCR beta sequences from approximately 180 million T cells were reported. Using immunosequencing, the study profiled T cell repertoires from roughly 650 subjects and related those repertoires to cytomegalovirus serostatus. Typing coverage differed by locus: A, B, C, DRB1 and DQB1 were typed in roughly 620-640 donors, DQA1 in about 550, DPA1 in 606, and DPB1 in around 440. In addition to the first cohort of 666 subjects, a separate validation cohort of approximately 110 different subjects was used. Genome-wide SNP genotypes for about 60% of the roughly 670 donors were used in a later genetic analysis, which treated that subset as a discovery cohort. A later analysis re-analyzed previously published TCR beta repertoires from 650 to 800 donors and added high-resolution HLA genotyping to study TCR occurrence patterns. Of the roughly 400 genotyped donors, 75% to 85% were placed in the genetic ancestry cluster associated with self-reported Caucasian donors. Donor age, sex, ethnicity and CMV serostatus were compiled together with the repertoire data. To predict cytomegalovirus infection status, the study combined high-throughput TCR immunosequencing, statistical association of individual TCRs with disease status, and machine learning. Roughly 5 DR-DQ haplotypes were handled as single units for association and clustering, since linkage in the cohort was strong. Both class I and class II loci were covered by HLA typing, at four-digit resolution. The later analysis used no new phenotypic data to find candidate immune exposures, relying instead on TCR beta sequences and their occurrence across donors. Approximately 310 gigabases of sequencing data and 70 million to 100 million unique TCR sequences made up an early release that covered 640 HLA-typed donors. An earlier analysis of 587 of the donors applied high-throughput TCR beta sequencing to assess whether each TCR beta V gene segment acted as functional or pseudogenic. The study was designed to test whether signatures of past pathogen exposure could be identified by cataloging public T cell receptors. Every repertoire in the discovery cohort had been generated on one and the same sequencing platform. On average, approximately 250,000 unique TCR beta nucleotide sequences were sequenced per donor among fewer than 500 genotyped donors of the cohort, with 15% to 20% of those sequences being non-productive.

The cohort was made up of approximately 670 healthy bone marrow donors. Cohort members were all nominally healthy when sampled, although unrecorded immune exposures were likely present. The donor tested CMV seropositive, placing the donor among the roughly 300 seropositive members of the cohort. Each donor provided a peripheral blood sample, and peripheral blood mononuclear cells were used for TCR beta sequencing. The Qiagen DNeasy Blood Extraction Kit was used to extract genomic DNA from the blood cell samples. A remark on this clone: The antigen it recognizes is unknown. Qualities for individual bases were not recorded, and no much larger clone is one base off.

The library was obtained by the immunoSEQ multiplex PCR assay. For the multiplex PCR, a mixture combining 60 forward primers for TCR Vbeta segments and 13 reverse primers for TCR Jbeta segments was used. Amplification of the CDR3 region of rearranged TCR beta genes was performed with a multiplex PCR assay on genomic DNA. The amplified TCR beta libraries were sequenced on the Illumina HiSeq System as 87-base-pair reads. The original methods were these. A later analysis tallied approximately 87 million unique TCR beta chains across the 550 to 850 repertoires, and about 12 million of those chains were shared by two or more donors. To remove PCR and sequencing errors, raw reads were error-corrected and collapsed into unique sequences using a nearest-neighbor algorithm that merged closely related sequences. V, D and J gene segments were assigned by aligning CDR3 sequences to IMGT reference sequences. For a sequence to be retained, a match of at least six nucleotides was required to both a V gene segment and a J gene segment. A rearrangement counted as productive if the CDR3 had no stop codons and remained in frame with V and J, and every other rearrangement counted as non-productive. Following IMGT convention, CDR3 was defined as the stretch from the second conserved V-encoded cysteine to the conserved J-encoded phenylalanine. The earlier analysis of 550 to 650 of the donors excluded any sequence lacking an unambiguous match to a single V gene segment. In an earlier analysis of 450 to 700 of the donors, V segments were called functional above 56.7% productive rearrangements and were called segregating when the between-donor standard deviation exceeded 5%. A statistical classification framework was built to diagnose cytomegalovirus status from the catalog of TCR beta chain sequences. In a later analysis, V and J genes were assigned by comparing TCR nucleotide sequences against IMGT/GENE-DB human TR gene sequences. The TCRdist pipeline was used in a later analysis to assign CDR3 sequences and most-parsimonious VDJ recombination scenarios. A later analysis defined each TCR beta chain by its CDR3 amino acid sequence plus V-gene family, and excluded reads lacking a unique V-gene family. A later analysis removed several hundred highly shared, low-generation-probability nucleotide sequences to deal with suspected cross-contamination and a sequencing artifact. For each public chain, a later analysis derived a clonal expansion index from normalized ranks of inferred template counts within each repertoire. In a later analysis, generation probabilities were computed using a VDJ recombination model fitted to out-of-frame rearrangements, and the results were checked against IGoR. A later analysis scored TCR-TCR, TCR-HLA and TCR-CMV co-occurrence with hypergeometric tests, applying a repertoire-size bias correction to TCR pairs. A later analysis estimated false discovery rates by permuting HLA or CMV assignments 20 times. In a later analysis, co-occurring TCRs were grouped using DBSCAN, and TCRdist sequence similarity was added for clustering within HLA-allele-positive subsets. Repertoires with fewer than 30,000 or more than 120,000 public chains, plus five repertoires with anomalous nucleotide sharing, were excluded from co-occurrence clustering. The table was pulled from immuneACCESS by TCRdb, which kept in-frame rearrangements only. Such tables lose some clones; where checked, under half of the loss comes from unresolved V genes, and the rest has no known cause. Clone size and the V and J calls come from that table; the DNA yielded D and trimming. A total of 80,000 to 100,000 clones appear in this sample, 81% of them only once. The ten largest clonotypes hold roughly 5% of the sample.

Summary of the overall study and its limitations: V-gene and J-gene trimming of TCR beta chains was associated with a missense DCLRE1C variant in a later genetic analysis, and the association was replicated in an independent cohort. Presence/absence analyses assumed roughly uniform sequencing depth across donors, an assumption that may not hold. In a later genetic analysis, fewer N-insertions in productive TCRs were reported among donors in an Asian-associated ancestry cluster than the 666-donor mean. A later analysis found that TCR association rates varied across HLA loci, with DRB1 alleles showing the most associated TCRs and HLA-C alleles the fewest. Because some donors lacked HLA typing at each locus, the association tests relied only on the typed subset. A group of highly shared sequence variants was considered likely to be a technical artifact of the sequencing pipeline. While some public TCRs were present in many individuals, most TCR sequences turned up only very rarely across donors. A later analysis associated around 16,000 TCR beta sequences with specific HLA alleles at a false discovery rate of 0.05. A further reported finding was that TCR beta sequences accurately predicted the HLA-A and HLA-B alleles for most subjects in the first cohort. The study listed approximately 150 TCR beta chains as associated with cytomegalovirus. A later analysis found that HLA-associated TCR beta chains were more clonally expanded and had lower generation probabilities than equally common non-associated chains. The classifier was reported to diagnose cytomegalovirus status with high specificity and sensitivity in both the original and validation cohorts. The cohort was sequenced for TCR beta chains only, and without alpha or paired-chain data the features that could be detected were limited. The authors suggested that the approach could potentially be extended to other disease states and immunological phenotypes. Most CMV-associated TCR beta chains appeared to be HLA-restricted in a later analysis, and the HLA associations seemed to be driven largely by CMV exposure. The only immune exposure information available for the cohort was CMV serostatus. Correlated functional status among segregating V segments might be attributable to linkage disequilibrium, but an unknown experimental factor could not be ruled out. Three of the identified cytomegalovirus-associated TCR beta chains were confirmed in vitro to be specific for cytomegalovirus antigens. A later analysis reported that several top co-occurrence clusters appeared linked to parvovirus B19, influenza, CMV and Epstein-Barr virus. In an earlier analysis of about 600 of the donors, most TCR beta V segments appeared in productive rearrangements about 87% or about 30% of the time, broadly matching IMGT annotations. The earlier analysis of approximately 540 of the donors excluded some 15 rarely observed V segments, including chromosome 9 orphons, because counts were too low. When HLA alleles, especially DR and DQ, strongly co-occurred, TCR associations were difficult to assign to individual alleles.

The source of this sequence is a man in his forties or fifties in good health and CMV-seropositive. The sample was PBMCs.

The base sequence is TGTGCCAGCCACAAAGGACTAGCGGGAGACAATGAGCAGTTCTTC. This is translated as CASHKGLAGDNEQFF. The rearranged segments are TRBV10-3 and TRBJ2-1, and 13 junction bases match TRBD2. There are 15 amino acids in the CDR3, from cysteine to phenylalanine inclusive. The DNA shown is the 45-base CDR3, in frame from base 1. The germline V gene encodes CDR1 ENHRY and CDR2 SYGVKD. From V the trimming removes 10 bases and from J it removes 5 bases, while the gene matches leave 8 bases of the junction unaccounted for.